This TCR beta chain was sequenced in a study of T cell responses to AZD1222 COVID-19 vaccine. Details on this clone: Its antigen is unidentified.

Sequencing used immunoSEQ multiplex PCR; TCRdb keeps in-frame clones, though not all of them. This table holds 100,000 to 130,000 clones, 70% to 90% found once. Findings and limits, study-wide: Targeting of unmutated variant regions was reportedly seen in nearly half of spike-specific TCRs. Donors were chiefly white British, with a greater number of females, and clonal diversity was perhaps underestimated. No day 14 peak samples; only post-peak repertoires were characterized. Baseline serostatus was positive in only six or seven AZD1222 recipients.

The sequence was collected from an adult who received the AZD1222 COVID-19 vaccine. This sample comprised peripheral blood, obtained 28 days after the second AZD1222 dose.

CDR3: CASSDVAGGSISTDTQYF. The CDR3 DNA reads TGTGCCAGCAGTGATGTAGCGGGGGGCTCTATTTCCACAGATACGCAGTATTTT. This sequence joins TRBV2 and TRBJ2-3, with 10 bases lining up with TRBD2. V shed 3 bases, J shed 2 bases, and the junction held 11 bases outside the gene matches. The CDR3 length is 18 residues. Germline loops: CDR1 SNHLY, CDR2 FYNNEI.